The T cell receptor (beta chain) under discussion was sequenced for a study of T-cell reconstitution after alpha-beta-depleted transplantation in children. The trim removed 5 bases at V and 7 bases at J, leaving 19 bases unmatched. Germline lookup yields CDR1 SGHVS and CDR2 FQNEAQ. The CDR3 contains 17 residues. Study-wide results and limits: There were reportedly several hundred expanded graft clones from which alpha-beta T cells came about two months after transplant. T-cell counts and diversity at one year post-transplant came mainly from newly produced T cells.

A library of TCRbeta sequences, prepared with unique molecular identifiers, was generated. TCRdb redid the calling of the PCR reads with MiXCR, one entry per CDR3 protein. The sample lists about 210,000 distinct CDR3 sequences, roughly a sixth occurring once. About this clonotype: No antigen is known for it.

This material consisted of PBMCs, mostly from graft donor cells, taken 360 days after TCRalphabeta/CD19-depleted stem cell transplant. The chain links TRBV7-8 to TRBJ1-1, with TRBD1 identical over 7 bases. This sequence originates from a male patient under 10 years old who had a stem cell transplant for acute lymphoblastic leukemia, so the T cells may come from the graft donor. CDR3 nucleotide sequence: TGTGCCAGCAGCAAAGACAGGGCCTCGACCCACACCGGTGAAGCTTTCTTT. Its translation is CASSKDRASTHTGEAFF.